The TCR beta chain described here comes from a study of T cells in localized non-small cell lung cancer. Here immunoSEQ multiplex PCR was the method, and the copy in TCRdb shows in-frame clones only, minus some. The top ten clones hold roughly 4% of a sample with about 19,000 clones, about 83% of them seen once. This CDR3 contains 16 residues. CDR1 is MGHRA, CDR2 YSYEKL, per germline. V was pared by 2 bases and J by 6 bases, with 10 bases of the junction left unmatched. Study-level results: Analysis by sequencing included only one tumor region, so heterogeneity remains possible. Longer overall survival was seen with higher T cell density measured in blood. Adjacent lung exhibited a median of about 50 among the 100 most abundant tumor clones. Tumor trailed uninvolved adjacent lung in T cell clonality, which peaked there.

As for this clone: Its specificity is not known.

The input for sequencing was peripheral blood, taken before any cancer treatment. The chain links TRBV4-1 to TRBJ1-2; 9 bases align to TRBD1. The sequence was collected from a man between 40 and 75 years old with stage I lung adenocarcinoma. This CDR3 reads CASSQPGLDRGNGYTF. The DNA of the CDR3 is TGCGCCAGCAGCCAACCAGGCCTCGACAGGGGGAATGGCTACACCTTC.